This T cell receptor (beta chain) emerged from a study of OX40 agonist ivuxolimab in advanced cancers. Study-wide context: With a range of roughly 23 to 90, age averaged roughly 61 years, and around 80% were male.

As concerns this clone: Its antigen is undetermined.

Study-wide findings and caveats: Clones of CD4+ and CD8+ blood T cells grew by week 6 at doses of 0.1 to 3.0 mg/kg.

The repertoire was sequenced with immunoSEQ multiplex PCR; TCRdb's copy has only in-frame clones and lacks some. This sample carries some 66,000 clones, around 83% of them seen once, and the ten largest clones take 2% to 2.5%. V was cut by 2 bases and J by 8 bases, with 12 bases left in between. The germline V gene encodes CDR1 MNHEY and CDR2 SVGAGI. There are 14 residues in the CDR3. Sample: CD4+ or CD8+ T cells sorted from blood, taken in a trial of the OX40 agonist ivuxolimab. The TCR originated in an adult with an advanced solid tumor such as melanoma, head and neck, liver or kidney cancer. The V call is TRBV6-5, the J call TRBJ2-2; D is perhaps TRBD1 (7 bases). CDR3 sequence (DNA): TGTGCCAGCAGTTACCAACAGGGGACTGGGGAGCTGTTTTTT. Residues: CASSYQQGTGELFF.